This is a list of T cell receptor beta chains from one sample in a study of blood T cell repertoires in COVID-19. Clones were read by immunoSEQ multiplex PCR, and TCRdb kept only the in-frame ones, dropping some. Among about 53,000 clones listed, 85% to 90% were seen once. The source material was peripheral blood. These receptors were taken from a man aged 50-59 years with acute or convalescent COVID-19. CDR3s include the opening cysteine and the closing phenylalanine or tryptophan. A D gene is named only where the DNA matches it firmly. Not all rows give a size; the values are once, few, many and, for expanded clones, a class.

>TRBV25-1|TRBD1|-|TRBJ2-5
CASSVQGGWMETQYF
TGTGCCAGCAGTGTACAGGGGGGCTGGATGGAGACCCAGTACTTC
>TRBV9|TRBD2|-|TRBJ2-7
CASSVQAGGFYEQYF
TGTGCCAGCAGCGTACAGGCGGGGGGGTTCTACGAGCAGTACTTC
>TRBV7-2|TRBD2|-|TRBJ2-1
CASSLLRTSGGEQFF
TGTGCCAGCAGCTTACTCCGGACTAGCGGGGGGGAGCAGTTCTTC
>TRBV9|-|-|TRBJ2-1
CASSLQASSYNEQFF
TGTGCCAGCAGCCTTCAGGCGAGCTCCTACAATGAGCAGTTCTTC
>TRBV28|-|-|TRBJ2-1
CATTAPRPLQGWYEQFF
TGTGCCACCACAGCCCCCCGCCCCCTCCAGGGCTGGTATGAGCAGTTCTTC
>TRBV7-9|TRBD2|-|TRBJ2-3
CASSFGLLAGVTDTQYF
TGTGCCAGCAGCTTTGGACTTCTAGCGGGAGTAACAGATACGCAGTATTTT
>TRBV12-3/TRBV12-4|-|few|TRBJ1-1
CASSLGGFEAFF
TGTGCCAGCAGTTTAGGAGGATTTGAAGCTTTCTTT
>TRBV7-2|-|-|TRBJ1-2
CASSPDRGAVYGYTF
TGTGCCAGCAGCCCCGACCGGGGGGCAGTCTATGGCTACACCTTC
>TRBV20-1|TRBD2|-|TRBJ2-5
CSASITASGAGETQYF
TGCAGTGCTAGTATCACGGCTAGCGGGGCGGGGGAGACCCAGTACTTC
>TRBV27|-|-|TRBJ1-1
CASSLSVGSQKAFF
TGTGCCAGCAGTTTATCCGTGGGCAGCCAGAAAGCTTTCTTT
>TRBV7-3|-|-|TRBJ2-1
CASSLFGGTGYNEQFF
TGTGCCAGCAGCTTATTCGGGGGAACGGGGTACAATGAGCAGTTCTTC
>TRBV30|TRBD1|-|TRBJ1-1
CAWETGHTEAFF
TGTGCCTGGGAGACAGGGCACACTGAAGCTTTCTTT
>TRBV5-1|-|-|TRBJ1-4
CASSLSGQGQGEKLFF
TGCGCCAGCAGCCTTAGTGGTCAGGGGCAGGGTGAAAAACTGTTTTTT
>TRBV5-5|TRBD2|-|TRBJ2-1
CASSPPGLAGGYNEQFF
TGTGCCAGCAGCCCTCCCGGACTAGCGGGGGGCTACAATGAGCAGTTCTTC
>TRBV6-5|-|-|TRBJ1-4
CASSYEGGPNEKLFF
TGTGCCAGCAGTTACGAGGGAGGGCCTAATGAAAAACTGTTTTTT
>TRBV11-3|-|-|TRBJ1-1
CASSPRGWGDTEAFF
TGTGCCAGCAGCCCTCGGGGGTGGGGGGACACTGAAGCTTTCTTT